Listed here are 32 T cell receptor beta chains from one sample, sequenced in a study of T-cell memory formation after mild COVID-19. TCRdb independently ran MiXCR on the 5' RACE reads; one entry per CDR3 protein. This sample carries hundreds of thousands of distinct CDR3 sequences, approximately 15% of them seen once, and the ten largest clones take 20% to 25%. Sequencing was done on a sample of PBMCs or a T cell subset sorted from them (not recorded which). These receptors were obtained from a man in his late teens or twenties who had mild COVID-19 (a few samples of this study predate the infection). Cell type and time point are not known.

The J gene is TRBJ1-3, the V gene TRBV30, with no clear D. This CDR3 contains 14 residues. CDR1 is GTSNPN and CDR2 is SVGIG in the germline V gene (reference sequence). Trimming cost V 1 base and J 6 bases, with 13 bases left between them. CDR3 DNA: TGTGCCTGGAGTGGGATATTCGAGGAAAACACCATATATTTT. Its translation is CAWSGIFEENTIYF.

DNA for the CDR3: TGTGCCAGCAGCCTGGGGATAGCGGGGACAACAGATACGCAGTATTTT. Protein sequence: CASSLGIAGTTDTQYF. The rearrangement links TRBV11-2 to TRBJ2-3; 8 bases agree with TRBD2. CDR1 is SGHAT and CDR2 is FQNNGV in the germline V gene. This CDR3 has 16 residues. Trimming removed 5 bases from V and 3 bases from J; junction bases left unmatched: 10.

The chain combines TRBV9 with TRBJ1-2; no reliable D call. Germline V gene lookup returns CDR1 SGDLS and CDR2 YYNGEE. CDR3 length: 12 residues. V was clipped by 0 bases and J by 8 bases, with 8 bases between them. CDR3 in DNA: TGTGCCAGCAGCGTAGTATCCGGCGGCTACACCTTC. It encodes CASSVVSGGYTF. Filled out from reference TRBV9 and TRBJ1-2, the complete variable domain reads DSGVTQTPKHLITATGQRVTLRCSPRSGDLSVYWYQQSLDQGLQFLIQYYNGEERAKGNILERFSAQQFPDLHSELNLSSLELGDSALYFCASSVVSGGYTFGSGTRLTVV.

The chain is built from TRBV6-5 and TRBJ2-3; possibly TRBD2 for D (6 bases). V lost 0 bases and J lost 4, with 20 bases in between. Germline V CDR1 and CDR2: MNHEY, SVGAGI. The CDR3 consists of 18 residues. CDR3 loop: CASSYSAPGAGLADTQYF. Here the CDR3 DNA reads TGTGCCAGCAGTTACTCGGCCCCCGGGGCGGGACTCGCAGATACGCAGTATTTT.

This clonotype was picked up a small number of times. This sequence joins TRBV3-1 and TRBJ1-2; D is possibly TRBD1 (5 bases). CDR3 length: 15 residues. Germline V gives CDR1 LGHDT, CDR2 YNNKEL (reference sequence). Trimming pared 0 bases from V and 4 bases from J, leaving 12 bases between. CDR3 bases: TGTGCCAGCAGCCAAGATCTTGACAGAATCTATGGCTACACCTTC. Protein sequence: CASSQDLDRIYGYTF.

This chain connects TRBV12-3 or TRBV12-4 to TRBJ2-6; possible D gene TRBD2, 6 bases. The CDR3 is 15 residues long. The ends were cut back, 8 bases at V and 0 bases at J, with 11 bases in the middle. The CDR3 bases are TGTGCCAGCTCGGCGGGGTCCTCTGGGGCCAACGTCCTGACTTTC. Protein sequence: CASSAGSSGANVLTF.

This clonotype was seen a handful of times. V is TRBV28 and J is TRBJ1-6; D uncertain. The CDR3 spans 12 residues. V lost 3 bases and J 8 bases, leaving 5 bases between the germline ends. Germline lookup yields CDR1 MDHEN and CDR2 SYDVKM. Here the CDR3 reads CASSLSYSPLHF. DNA of the CDR3: TGTGCCAGCAGTTTGTCCTATTCACCCCTCCACTTT. Full variable domain (remainder filled in from reference TRBV28 and TRBJ1-6): DVKVTQSSRYLVKRTGEKVFLECVQDMDHENMFWYRQDPGLGLRLIYFSYDVKMKEKGDIPEGYSVSREKKERFSLILESASTNQTSMYLCASSLSYSPLHFGNGTRLTVT.

The gene calls are TRBV9 and TRBJ2-6; 9 positions agree with TRBD1. From germline, CDR1 is SGDLS and CDR2 YYNGEE. V was clipped by 3 bases and J by 1 base; unmatched bases: 5. CDR3 length: 17 amino acids. CDR3 residues: CASSAGTGRSGANVLTF. The DNA for the CDR3 is TGTGCCAGCAGCGCCGGGACAGGGCGGTCTGGGGCCAACGTCCTGACTTTC.

The chain joins TRBV2 to TRBJ1-4; 7 bases map to TRBD1. This CDR3 has 15 residues. CDR1 is SNHLY, CDR2 FYNNEI, per germline. The junction had 10 bases not matched to a gene; V was cut back by 4 bases and J by 8 bases. Here the CDR3 DNA reads TGTGCCAGCAGTGGTGTCGCCGCAGGGGGGGAAAAACTGTTTTTT. Its protein is CASSGVAAGGEKLFF.

V is TRBV3-1 and J is TRBJ2-1, with TRBD2 identical over 11 bases. CDR1 is LGHDT, CDR2 YNNKEL, per germline (reference sequence). V was clipped by 1 base and J by 2 bases; unmatched bases: 7. This CDR3 has 18 amino acids. CDR3 protein: CASSQVLLTSGTYNEQFF. The CDR3, as DNA: TGTGCCAGCAGCCAAGTATTACTGACTAGCGGGACCTACAATGAGCAGTTCTTC.

V and J are TRBV5-1 and TRBJ2-2, with D unresolved. Trimming shortened V by 1 base and J by 8 bases, and 12 bases separated the two germline ends. CDR1 and CDR2 from the germline V gene are SGHRS and YFSETQ. This CDR3 has 14 amino acids. CDR3 sequence reads: CASSLPGPSGELFF. Written as DNA, the CDR3 is TGCGCCAGCAGCTTGCCGGGTCCTAGTGGGGAGCTGTTTTTT.

The CDR3 DNA is TGTGCCAGCAGCTTTCAGGGGCTCCAAGAGACCCAGTACTTC. Translated: CASSFQGLQETQYF. The rearrangement links TRBV7-2 to TRBJ2-5, with D possibly being TRBD1 (6 bases). The CDR3 totals 14 residues. Germline V gene lookup returns CDR1 SGHTA and CDR2 FQGNSA. Trimming left V 3 bases short and J 1 base short, with 9 bases between.

This clonotype has only a few counts. The V and J genes are TRBV5-1 and TRBJ1-2; D is uncertain. There are 14 residues in the CDR3. Germline CDR1 and CDR2: SGHRS and YFSETQ. V lost 4 bases to trimming and J lost 4 bases, with 14 bases between them. The CDR3 DNA reads TGCGCCAGCAGCCAGCTTAACAGTATCTATGGCTACACCTTC. Residues: CASSQLNSIYGYTF.

The rearrangement uses TRBV7-9 and TRBJ2-5; D possibly corresponds to TRBD2 (6 bases). The CDR3 sequence is 14 residues long. CDR1 SEHNR and CDR2 FQNEAQ come from the germline V gene (reference sequence). V gave up 4 bases and J gave up 5 bases, with 14 bases separating them. The CDR3 DNA reads TGTGCCAGCAGCTCCGGAGGGAGGCGGGAGACCCAGTACTTC. This sequence encodes CASSSGGRRETQYF.

This clonotype came up a few times. J is TRBJ2-7 and V is TRBV27; a weak D match, TRBD2 (6 bases). CDR1 and CDR2 (germline): MNHEY, SMNVEV (reference sequence). V lost 11 bases, J lost 2 bases, and 19 bases lay in between. CDR3 length: 14 amino acids. The CDR3 region is CAGRTGTAPYEQYV. The DNA for the CDR3 is TGTGCCGGGAGAACCGGGACTGCTCCCTACGAGCAGTACGTC.

This clonotype was observed a handful of times. CDR3 protein: CASSSRRAERYNEQFF. The CDR3 DNA reads TGTGCCAGCAGTTCGAGGCGGGCGGAGAGGTACAATGAGCAGTTCTTC. The chain recombines TRBV6-5 with TRBJ2-1; D might be TRBD2 (5 bases). The germline gives CDR1 MNHEY, CDR2 SVGAGI. The CDR3 has 16 amino acids. Between the trimmed V and J ends, which lost 4 bases and 4 bases, there was a span of 17 bases.

CDR3 DNA: TGCAGTGCTAGGGGCCGGGGTGGAAGAAACACCATATATTTT. Protein product: CSARGRGGRNTIYF. J is TRBJ1-3 and V is TRBV20-1; no clear D. The V and J ends lost 3 bases and 5 bases respectively, with 14 bases between them. The germline gives CDR1 DFQATT, CDR2 SNEGSKA (reference sequence). This CDR3 comprises 14 residues.

V is TRBV7-2 and J is TRBJ2-3; 9 bases agree with TRBD2. Trimming cost V 5 bases and J 3 bases; bases outside gene matches: 9. The CDR3 consists of 16 residues. From germline, CDR1 is SGHTA and CDR2 FQGNSA. The DNA for the CDR3 is TGTGCCAGCAGCCCACCCCGGCGGGGGGGTACAGATACGCAGTATTTT. This encodes CASSPPRRGGTDTQYF.

This clonotype was detected only a few times. The gene calls are TRBV11-2 and TRBJ1-4, with 7 bases fitting TRBD1. The J segment lost 11 bases and the V segment lost 6 bases, leaving 18 bases of the junction unmatched. Germline-derived CDR1 and CDR2 are SGHAT and FQNNGV. The length of the CDR3 is 16 residues. In DNA, the CDR3 is TGTGCCAGCAGTGAGGCGTCTCAGGGGGGGCCTGGGAAACTGTTTTTT. Protein sequence: CASSEASQGGPGKLFF. Full variable domain (missing parts from reference TRBV11-2 and TRBJ1-4): EAGVAQSPRYKIIEKRQSVAFWCNPISGHATLYWYQQILGQGPKLLIQFQNNGVVDDSQLPKDRFSAERLKGVDSTLKIQPAKLEDSAVYLCASSEASQGGPGKLFFGSGTQLSVL.

The chain joins TRBV29-1 to TRBJ2-3; 7 bases are a match to TRBD2. The germline V gene encodes CDR1 SQVTM and CDR2 ANQGSEA. The CDR3 spans 16 residues. J was trimmed by 0 bases and V by 3 bases; bases with no gene match: 9. The CDR3 reads CSVELWERGSTDTQYF. The CDR3 nucleotides are TGCAGCGTTGAGCTCTGGGAGCGGGGTAGCACAGATACGCAGTATTTT.

The table lists this clonotype with many counts. The gene calls are TRBV5-1 and TRBJ2-3, with D possibly TRBD2 on 5 matching bases. Germline values: CDR1 SGHRS, CDR2 YFSETQ. This CDR3 contains 15 residues. Trimming cost V 0 bases and J 3 bases, with 11 bases left between them. The CDR3 loop reads CASSLAPTRTDTQYF. The CDR3 DNA reads TGCGCCAGCAGCTTGGCCCCTACTAGAACAGATACGCAGTATTTT.

This clonotype occurred a few times. V usage is TRBV12-3 or TRBV12-4 and J usage is TRBJ2-2; no firm D call. The CDR3 length is 15 residues. V was clipped by 3 bases and J by 1 base, with 9 bases between them. CDR3 in DNA: TGTGCCAGCAGTTTTTGGCCCGAGAACACCGGGGAGCTGTTTTTT. Protein sequence: CASSFWPENTGELFF.

J is TRBJ1-4 and V is TRBV9; D might be TRBD1 (5 bases). Trimming took 3 bases from V and 5 from J, leaving 11 bases between them. The CDR3 totals 14 residues. CDR1 SGDLS and CDR2 YYNGEE come from the germline V gene. Here the CDR3 reads CASSDRDGNEKLFF. The DNA of the CDR3 is TGTGCCAGCAGCGACCGGGACGGCAATGAAAAACTGTTTTTT.

This clonotype came up a few times. J is TRBJ2-3 and V is TRBV6-2 or TRBV6-3; possibly TRBD2 for D (6 bases). Trimming left V 2 bases short and J 2 bases short, with 20 bases between. CDR1 is MNHEY, CDR2 SVGEGT, per germline. CDR3 length: 18 amino acids. CDR3 loop: CASSYSPSGLANTDTQYF. CDR3 DNA sequence: TGTGCCAGCAGTTACAGCCCGTCGGGGCTAGCGAACACAGATACGCAGTATTTT.

The chain uses TRBV4-1 and TRBJ1-4; D may be TRBD1 (6 bases). The CDR3 length is 18 residues. The germline V gene has CDR1 MGHRA and CDR2 YSYEKL. V was cut by 4 bases and J by 6 bases, with 24 bases left in between. The CDR3 DNA reads as TGCGCCAGCAGCCTCTCAACTCCGCGACAGGCTAGGGATGAAAAACTGTTTTTT. This codes for CASSLSTPRQARDEKLFF.

In its sample, this clonotype was seen a few times. V gene TRBV6-1 combines with J gene TRBJ1-6; no firm D call. Germline CDR1 and CDR2: MNHNS and SASEGT. Trimming pared 4 bases from V and 6 bases from J, leaving 10 bases between. This CDR3 spans 14 amino acids. CDR3 DNA: TGTGCCAGCAGTGTCGGGGAGGGTAATTCACCCCTCCACTTT. This gives the protein CASSVGEGNSPLHF.

This clonotype has more than one count but fewer than ten. The chain carries TRBV6-2 or TRBV6-3 and TRBJ2-7; TRBD1 or TRBD2 may be the D gene (5 bases each). Germline V gives CDR1 MNHEY, CDR2 SVGEGT. There are 15 residues in the CDR3. With 6 bases removed from V and 2 bases from J, the gap between germline ends came to 17 bases. The CDR3 here is CASSTGSGSPYEQYF. The CDR3 DNA sequence: TGTGCCAGCAGCACAGGATCAGGGAGTCCCTACGAGCAGTACTTC.

There are a few counts of this clonotype. The rearrangement links TRBV5-1 to TRBJ2-6; D remains ambiguous. V dropped 7 bases and J dropped 1 base, with 9 bases sitting between them. This CDR3 is 14 amino acids long. Looked up from germline, CDR1 is SGHRS and CDR2 is YFSETQ. The CDR3: CASLPNSGANVLTF. The CDR3 nucleotides read TGCGCCAGCCTGCCCAATTCTGGGGCCAACGTCCTGACTTTC.

This clonotype was counted a few times. The chain combines TRBV12-3 or TRBV12-4 with TRBJ1-1; D is unclear. The CDR3 runs to 13 residues. The V end was cut by 2 bases, the J end by 3 bases, with 7 bases between. The CDR3 sequence is CASSLQRYTEAFF. CDR3 bases: TGTGCCAGCAGTTTACAGCGATACACTGAAGCTTTCTTT.

This clonotype was detected only a few times. The J gene is TRBJ2-7, the V gene TRBV2, with a possible D match to TRBD1 (5 bases). The V gene lost 3 bases and the J gene lost 5 bases, with 14 bases spanning the gap. Germline assignment: CDR1 SNHLY and CDR2 FYNNEI. CDR3 length: 14 residues. CDR3 loop: CASSEQGPRDEQYV. The CDR3 DNA is TGTGCCAGCAGTGAGCAGGGCCCGAGAGACGAGCAGTACGTC.

In its sample, this clonotype was seen many times. This rearrangement joins TRBV5-1 to TRBJ2-3; a possible D gene is TRBD1 (6 bases). Germline CDR1 is SGHRS and CDR2 is YFSETQ. Trimming stripped 2 bases from V and 1 base from J, with 17 bases between. The CDR3 extends over 17 amino acids. For the CDR3, the DNA is TGCGCCAGCAGCTTACCCAGTGGACAGACTCGCACAGATACGCAGTATTTT. Amino acids: CASSLPSGQTRTDTQYF.

The chain combines TRBV12-3 or TRBV12-4 with TRBJ2-3; D is undetermined. Trimming took 7 bases from V and 0 from J, leaving 8 bases between them. The CDR3 runs to 13 residues. The CDR3 DNA follows: TGTGCCAGCATACGATCAAGCACAGATACGCAGTATTTT. As protein: CASIRSSTDTQYF.